This T cell receptor (beta chain) was captured in a study of early T cells in non-severe SARS-CoV-2 infection. In its sample, this clonotype was seen a few times. TCRdb analysed the 5' RACE reads with MiXCR anew, one entry per CDR3 protein. The table has more than 95,000 distinct CDR3 sequences, 15% seen once; the top ten hold 21%. Sequencing used whole blood. The TCR originated in an adult who was a healthcare worker with PCR-confirmed SARS-CoV-2 infection or an uninfected control (not recorded which).

The CDR3 is CASSIGTSGTNEQFF. In DNA, the CDR3 is TGTGCCAGTAGTATCGGGACTAGCGGGACCAATGAGCAGTTCTTC. This chain joins TRBV19 and TRBJ2-1; TRBD2 matches 13 bases. Germline lookup yields CDR1 LNHDA and CDR2 SQIVND (reference sequence). V shed 3 bases, J shed 6 bases, and the junction held 2 bases outside the gene matches. The CDR3 is 15 amino acids. The variable domain in full, completed from reference TRBV19 and TRBJ2-1, reads DGGITQSPKYLFRKEGQNVTLSCEQNLNHDAMYWYRQDPGQGLRLIYYSQIVNDFQKGDIAEGYSVSREKKESFPLTVTSAQKNPTAFYLCASSIGTSGTNEQFFGPGTRLTVL.